This TCR beta chain was documented in a study of cytomegalovirus exposure and HLA in healthy donors. With 60 Vbeta and 13 Jbeta primers, the PCR was carried out. The data were produced by immunoSEQ multiplex PCR, yet TCRdb's version contains in-frame clones alone and is incomplete. The sample holds approximately 60,000 clones; roughly 80% are singletons and the top ten take 3.5% to 5%. About this clone itself: Its antigen is not identified.

Study findings and constraints: In a later analysis, several top co-occurrence clusters appeared linked to parvovirus B19, influenza, CMV and Epstein-Barr virus. As a later analysis showed, a missense DCLRE1C variant was linked to trimming of TCR beta V- and J-genes. Despite most TCR sequences being rare, some public TCRs occurred in many donors.

The CDR3 length is 15 residues. Germline-derived CDR1 and CDR2 are MNHEY and SMNVEV (reference sequence). Losses at the gene ends were 8 bases for V and 2 bases for J; bases not matched to a gene: 10. The clonotype comes from a man aged 30 to 45 in good health and CMV-seronegative. The V and J genes are TRBV27 and TRBJ2-3; 7 bases are a match to TRBD2. Sequenced material: PBMCs. The CDR3 reads CASSSSGVYTDTQYF. The CDR3 coding sequence is TGTGCCAGCTCTTCGAGCGGGGTATACACAGATACGCAGTATTTT.